The text below deals with one T cell receptor beta chain. A much larger clone differs from this one at a single base, so this may be a read error. Researchers took RNA transcripts and amplified the TCR beta CDR3 regions from them. Initially, a first-round RT-PCR of the TCR CDR3 employed the HTBI primer set. TCRdb fed the multiplex PCR reads into MiXCR, producing one record per CDR3 protein. The table has around 570,000 distinct CDR3 sequences, roughly 21% seen once. Germline V gene sequence: CDR1 SGHDN, CDR2 FVKESK. CDR3 length equals 12 residues. V lost 4 bases and J lost 4, with 8 bases in between. The sample originates from a study of T cells in Graves' hyperthyroidism and ophthalmopathy.

The rearrangement joins TRBV14 to TRBJ2-7; TRBD1 might be the D (5 bases). The sample comprised blood. The receptor comes from a man in his forties or fifties with Graves' ophthalmopathy. The CDR3 coding sequence is TGTGCCAGCAGCCGGACAATTTACGAGCAGTACTTC. It codes for CASSRTIYEQYF.